This TCR beta chain is drawn from a study of blood T cell repertoires in COVID-19. Per germline, CDR1 WSHSY and CDR2 SAAADI. Trimming at V came to 6 bases and at J to 5 bases, leaving 4 bases not matched to a gene. The CDR3 covers 14 residues. The data were produced by immunoSEQ multiplex PCR, yet TCRdb's version contains in-frame clones alone and is incomplete. The sample yields tens of thousands of clones, about 83% seen once. This chain uses TRBV10-2 with TRBJ2-3; TRBD2 agrees at 11 bases. The receptor was isolated from a woman in her 70s with acute or convalescent COVID-19. Material: peripheral blood. CDR3 sequence reads: CASRLLAGVDTQYF. CDR3 sequence (DNA): TGCGCCAGCAGACTACTAGCGGGAGTAGATACGCAGTATTTT.